This T cell receptor (beta chain) derives from a study of cytotoxic CD8 clonotypes in ibrutinib-treated CLL. Study-wide results and limits: Clonality went up at the time of ibrutinib response, stayed stable in sustained remission, and later dropped back toward its baseline level at progression. Public clonotypes showed up rarely, and on treatment they shrank or held steady.

This CDR3 is built from 14 residues. J was trimmed by 2 bases and V by 6 bases; bases with no gene match: 5. Looked up from germline, CDR1 is MDHEN and CDR2 is SYDVKM. Turning to this clone: The antigen is undetermined.

TCR beta libraries used about 2.2 micrograms of genomic DNA from cryopreserved PBMCs. Method: immunoSEQ multiplex PCR; TCRdb's copy keeps in-frame clones and lacks some. The sample has 130,000 to 150,000 clones; 85% to 95% are singletons. The sequence was obtained from a human donor with chronic lymphocytic leukemia. The J gene is TRBJ2-7, the V gene TRBV28, with 9 bases lining up with TRBD1. Sequenced here: PBMCs, sampled after 12 months of ibrutinib treatment. DNA for the CDR3: TGTGCCAGCAGAGGGACAGGGACGACCTACGAGCAGTACTTC. As protein: CASRGTGTTYEQYF. The full variable domain, completed using reference TRBV28 and TRBJ2-7, is DVKVTQSSRYLVKRTGEKVFLECVQDMDHENMFWYRQDPGLGLRLIYFSYDVKMKEKGDIPEGYSVSREKKERFSLILESASTNQTSMYLCASRGTGTTYEQYFGPGTRLTVT.